The source of this T cell receptor beta chain is a study of OX40 agonist ivuxolimab in advanced cancers. Study information: The dose-escalation cohort was over 65% male, with a mean age of around 60 years, ranging about 23 to 90.

Method: immunoSEQ multiplex PCR; TCRdb's copy keeps in-frame clones and lacks some. Of approximately 45,000 clones in the sample, about nine tenths are singletons; the top ten hold less than 9.5%. Germline values: CDR1 SGHRS, CDR2 YFSETQ. Losses at the gene ends were 2 bases for V and 6 bases for J; bases not matched to a gene: 4. The CDR3 consists of 14 residues. This clone was seen only once. The target antigen is unknown. Study findings and constraints: In CD8+ T cells, expanded clones were on average more numerous than in CD4+.

This clonotype originated in an adult with an advanced solid tumor such as melanoma, head and neck, liver or kidney cancer. Sample: CD4+ or CD8+ T cells sorted from blood, taken in a trial of the OX40 agonist ivuxolimab. V and J are TRBV5-1 and TRBJ2-7; 11 bases align to TRBD2. Here the CDR3 DNA reads TGCGCCAGCAGCTTTTATCTAGCGGGAGGCGAGCAGTACTTC. This gives the protein CASSFYLAGGEQYF.